What follows is one TCR beta chain and its context. Antigen specificity is unknown. TCRdb keeps only in-frame clones here, not all; method: immunoSEQ multiplex PCR. The table has 150,000 to 170,000 clones, roughly nine tenths seen once. The sample comes from a study of T cell responses to AZD1222 COVID-19 vaccine. Study results and caveats: Among AZD1222 vaccinees, only five or six were seropositive at baseline. Unmutated variant regions reportedly attract nearly half of all spike-specific TCRs. No day 14 peak samples; only post-peak repertoires were characterized.

The sequences come from peripheral blood, collected on day 0 of AZD1222 vaccination. The receptor was isolated from an adult in good health.

The CDR3 protein is CASSPRSPIPAFF. The CDR3 bases are TGTGCCAGCAGCCCCAGGTCCCCCATCCCGGCTTTCTTT. The chain combines TRBV7-2 with TRBJ1-1; D is unclear. Germline values: CDR1 SGHTA, CDR2 FQGNSA. V was pared by 5 bases and J by 11 bases, with 18 bases between. The CDR3 sequence is 13 residues long. The complete variable domain, with remaining parts taken from reference TRBV7-2 and TRBJ1-1, reads GAGVSQSPSNKVTEKGKDVELRCDPISGHTALYWYRQSLGQGLEFLIYFQGNSAPDKSGLPSDRFSAERTGGSVSTLTIQRTQQEDSAVYLCASSPRSPIPAFFGQGTRLTVV.